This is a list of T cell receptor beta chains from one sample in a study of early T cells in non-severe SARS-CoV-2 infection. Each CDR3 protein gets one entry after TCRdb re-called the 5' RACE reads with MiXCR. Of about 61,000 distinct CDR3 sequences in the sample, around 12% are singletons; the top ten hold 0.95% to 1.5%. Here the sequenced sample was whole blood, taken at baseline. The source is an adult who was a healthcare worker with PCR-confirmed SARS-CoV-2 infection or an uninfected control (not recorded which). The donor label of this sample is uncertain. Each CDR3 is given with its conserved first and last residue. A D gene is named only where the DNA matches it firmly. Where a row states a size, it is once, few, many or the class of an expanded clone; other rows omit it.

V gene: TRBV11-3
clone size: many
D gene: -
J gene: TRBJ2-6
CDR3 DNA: TGTGCCAGCAGTAACTCTGGGGCCAACGTCCTGACTTTC
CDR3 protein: CASSNSGANVLTF

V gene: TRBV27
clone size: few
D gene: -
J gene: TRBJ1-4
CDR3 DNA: TGTGCCAGCAGTCCCCAGGGGTGGAATGAAAAACTGTTTTTT
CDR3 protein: CASSPQGWNEKLFF

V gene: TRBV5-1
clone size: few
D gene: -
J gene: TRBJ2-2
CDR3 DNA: TGCGCCAGCAGCTTGTCGTCTGTCGGCAGTTCAGACGGGGAGCTGTTTTTT
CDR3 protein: CASSLSSVGSSDGELFF

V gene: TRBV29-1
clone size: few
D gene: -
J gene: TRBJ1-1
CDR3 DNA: TGCAGCGTTGACAAGGGGATGACTGAAGCTTTCTTT
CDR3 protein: CSVDKGMTEAFF

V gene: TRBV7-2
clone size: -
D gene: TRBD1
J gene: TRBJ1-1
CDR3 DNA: TGTGCCAGCAGTCCCGAGACAGGGAGGTATCGGGCTTTCTTT
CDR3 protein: CASSPETGRYRAFF

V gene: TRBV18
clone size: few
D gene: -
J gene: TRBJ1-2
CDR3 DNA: TGTGCCAGCTCACCACCTGGAGTAACGCTTCAGAACTATGGCTACACCTTC
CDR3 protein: CASSPPGVTLQNYGYTF

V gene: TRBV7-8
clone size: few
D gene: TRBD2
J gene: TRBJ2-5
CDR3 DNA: TGTGCCAGCAGCTTAAACAGTGGCGGGGGAGGAGAGACCCAGTACTTC
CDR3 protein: CASSLNSGGGGETQYF

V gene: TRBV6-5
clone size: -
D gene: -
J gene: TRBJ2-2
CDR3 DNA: TGTGCCAGCAGTCCTGTTCCCGGGGTTCACGGGGAGCTGTTTTTT
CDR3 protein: CASSPVPGVHGELFF

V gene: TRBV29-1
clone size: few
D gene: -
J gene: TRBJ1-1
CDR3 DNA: TGCAGCGTTGAAGCGTTGATGGTTTGGCCTTTCTTT
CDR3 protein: CSVEALMVWPFF

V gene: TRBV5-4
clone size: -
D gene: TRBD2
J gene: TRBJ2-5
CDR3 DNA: TGTGCCAGCAGCTTGGCAGCTAGCGGGGGGGTTGAGACCCAGTACTTC
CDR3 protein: CASSLAASGGVETQYF

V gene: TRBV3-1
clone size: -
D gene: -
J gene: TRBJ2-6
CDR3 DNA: TGTGCCAGCAGCCAGGGAAGTCAAGACTCTGGGGCCAACGTCCTGACTTTC
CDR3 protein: CASSQGSQDSGANVLTF

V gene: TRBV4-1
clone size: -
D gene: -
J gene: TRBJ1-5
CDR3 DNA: TGCGCCAGCAGCCAATATATCTACGGAGATCAGCCCCAGCATTTT
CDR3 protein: CASSQYIYGDQPQHF

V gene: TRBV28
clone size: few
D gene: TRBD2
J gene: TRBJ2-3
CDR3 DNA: TGTGCCAGCAGTTCTAGCGGGGGCCGGGCAGATACGCAGTATTTT
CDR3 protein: CASSSSGGRADTQYF

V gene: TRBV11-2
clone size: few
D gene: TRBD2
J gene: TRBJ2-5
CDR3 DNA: TGTGCCAGCAGCCTCGACACGGGGGGGGCTGGGACCCAGTACTTC
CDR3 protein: CASSLDTGGAGTQYF

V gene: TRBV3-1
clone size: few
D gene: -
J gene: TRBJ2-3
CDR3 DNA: TGTGCCAGCAGCCAGACTAGGGCAGATACGCAGTATTTT
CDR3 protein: CASSQTRADTQYF

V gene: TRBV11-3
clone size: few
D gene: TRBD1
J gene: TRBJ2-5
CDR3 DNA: TGTGCCAGCAGCCTAGGACAGGGCTTTGAAGAGACCCAGTACTTC
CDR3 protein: CASSLGQGFEETQYF

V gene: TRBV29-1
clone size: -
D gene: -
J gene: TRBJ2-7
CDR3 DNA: TGCAGCGTTCGGGGAAGCTCCTACGAGCAGTACTTC
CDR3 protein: CSVRGSSYEQYF

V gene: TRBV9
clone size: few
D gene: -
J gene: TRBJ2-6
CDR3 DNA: TGTGCCAGCAGCCCATTCTGGGGATCTGGGGCCAACGTCCTGACTTTC
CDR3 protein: CASSPFWGSGANVLTF

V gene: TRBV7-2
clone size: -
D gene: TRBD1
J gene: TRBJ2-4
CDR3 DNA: TGTGCCAGCAGCTTACCGGGACAGGGCCCCTTGATGTCGGCGAAAAACATTCAGTACTTC
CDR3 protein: CASSLPGQGPLMSAKNIQYF

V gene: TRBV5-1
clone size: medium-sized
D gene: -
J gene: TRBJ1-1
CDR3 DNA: TGCGCCAGCAGCTTGGGAGGGGGGATGAACACTGAAGCTTTCTTT
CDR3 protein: CASSLGGGMNTEAFF

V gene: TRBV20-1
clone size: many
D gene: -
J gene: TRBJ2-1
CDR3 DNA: TGCAGTGCTAGAGATTCGGGGCCCCTGGCGTACAATGAGCAGTTCTTC
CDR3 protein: CSARDSGPLAYNEQFF

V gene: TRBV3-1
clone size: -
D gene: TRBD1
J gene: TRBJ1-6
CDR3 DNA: TGTGCCAGCAGCCAAGAGGACAGGGCCAATAGGACCCTCCACTTT
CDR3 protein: CASSQEDRANRTLHF

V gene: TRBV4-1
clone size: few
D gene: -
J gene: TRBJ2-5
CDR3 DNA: TGCGCCAGCAGCCAGACCCGGCGACGGCACCAAGAGACCCAGTACTTC
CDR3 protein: CASSQTRRRHQETQYF

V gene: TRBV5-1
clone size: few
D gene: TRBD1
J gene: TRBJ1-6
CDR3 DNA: TGCGCCAGCAGCCCCGCGGGACAGTTCACTTCACAGGGGAATTCACCCCTCCACTTT
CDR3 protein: CASSPAGQFTSQGNSPLHF

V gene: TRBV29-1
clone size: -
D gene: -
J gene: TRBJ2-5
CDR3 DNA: TGCAGCGTTGGGAACCTTCAAGAGACCCAGTACTTC
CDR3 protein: CSVGNLQETQYF

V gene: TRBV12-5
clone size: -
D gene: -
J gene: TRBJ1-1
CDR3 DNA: TGTGCTAGTGGTACCGGACTCGGTGAGAACACTGAAGCTTTCTTT
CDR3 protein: CASGTGLGENTEAFF